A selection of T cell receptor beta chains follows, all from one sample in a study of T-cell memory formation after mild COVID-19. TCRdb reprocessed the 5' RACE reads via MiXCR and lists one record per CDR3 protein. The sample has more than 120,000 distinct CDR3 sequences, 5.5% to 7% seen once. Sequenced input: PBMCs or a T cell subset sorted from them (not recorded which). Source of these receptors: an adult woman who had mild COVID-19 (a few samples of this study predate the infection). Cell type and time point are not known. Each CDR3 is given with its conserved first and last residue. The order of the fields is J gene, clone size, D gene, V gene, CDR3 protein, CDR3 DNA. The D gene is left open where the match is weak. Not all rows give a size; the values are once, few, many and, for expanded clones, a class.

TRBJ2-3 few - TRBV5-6 CASSLQGPSTDTQYF TGTGCCAGCAGCTTACAGGGCCCTAGCACAGATACGCAGTATTTT
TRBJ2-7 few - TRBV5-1 CASSAGRNYEQYF TGCGCCAGCAGCGCGGGTAGAAACTACGAGCAGTACTTC
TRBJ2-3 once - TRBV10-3 CAISRERTDTQYF TGTGCCATCAGTCGTGAGAGGACAGATACGCAGTATTTT
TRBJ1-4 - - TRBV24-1 CATSDRSTGGNEKLFF TGTGCCACCAGTGATCGGTCAACCGGTGGGAATGAAAAACTGTTTTTT
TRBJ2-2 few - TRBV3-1 CASRRRELNTGELFF TGTGCCAGCAGACGCCGTGAACTTAACACCGGGGAGCTGTTTTTT
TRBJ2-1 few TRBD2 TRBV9 CASSPNSGASSYNEQFF TGTGCCAGCAGCCCCAACAGCGGGGCGAGCTCCTACAATGAGCAGTTCTTC
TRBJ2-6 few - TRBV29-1 CSVGTWAQNSVAGANVLTF TGCAGCGTTGGTACGTGGGCACAGAATAGCGTAGCTGGGGCCAACGTCCTGACTTTC
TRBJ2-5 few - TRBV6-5 CASSYSTGAAQYF TGTGCCAGCAGTTACTCGACTGGGGCGGCCCAGTACTTC
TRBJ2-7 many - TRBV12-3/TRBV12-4 CASSPQTGYEQYF TGTGCCAGCAGTCCCCAGACAGGCTACGAGCAGTACTTC
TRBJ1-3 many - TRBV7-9 CASSGRGRAGNTIYF TGTGCCAGCAGCGGACGGGGGAGGGCTGGAAACACCATATATTTT
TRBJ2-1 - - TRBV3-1 CASSPQVGGGSSYNEQFF TGTGCCAGCAGCCCCCAAGTCGGGGGCGGTAGCTCCTACAATGAGCAGTTCTTC
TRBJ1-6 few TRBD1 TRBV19 CASRGGAGFNSPLHF TGTGCCAGTAGAGGGGGCGCAGGGTTTAATTCACCCCTCCACTTT
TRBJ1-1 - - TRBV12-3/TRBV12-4 CASSPVLGFTEAFF TGTGCCAGCAGCCCCGTACTAGGATTCACTGAAGCTTTCTTT
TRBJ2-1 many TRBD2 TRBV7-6 CASSLGLGRQQFF TGTGCCAGCAGCTTAGGCCTCGGGAGGCAGCAGTTCTTC
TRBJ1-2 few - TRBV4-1 CASSQGTASSGIEGYTF TGCGCCAGCAGCCAAGGTACCGCGTCATCAGGGATCGAAGGCTACACCTTC
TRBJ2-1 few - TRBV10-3 CAIRTGEIPNEQFF TGTGCCATCCGAACGGGAGAGATCCCCAATGAGCAGTTCTTC
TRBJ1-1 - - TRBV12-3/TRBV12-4 CASRPRRGEATEAFF TGTGCCAGCAGGCCCAGAAGGGGGGAGGCGACTGAAGCTTTCTTT
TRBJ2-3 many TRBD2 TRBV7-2 CASSLRLAGGPDTQYF TGTGCCAGCAGCTTAAGGCTAGCGGGAGGGCCGGATACGCAGTATTTT
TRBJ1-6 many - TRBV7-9 CASSLVQGNSPLHF TGTGCCAGCAGCTTGGTACAGGGTAATTCACCCCTCCACTTT
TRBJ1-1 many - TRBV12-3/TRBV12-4 CASSDTGNTEAFF TGTGCCAGCAGCGATACAGGGAACACTGAAGCTTTCTTT
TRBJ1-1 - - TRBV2 CASSLQTVPNTEAFF TGTGCCAGCAGTCTTCAGACAGTTCCGAACACTGAAGCTTTCTTT
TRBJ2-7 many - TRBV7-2 CASSFGALYEQYF TGTGCCAGCAGCTTCGGGGCGCTCTACGAGCAGTACTTC
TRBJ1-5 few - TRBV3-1 CASSQEKGHSNQPQHF TGTGCCAGCAGCCAAGAAAAGGGACACAGCAATCAGCCCCAGCATTTT
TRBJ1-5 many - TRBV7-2 CASSSRQANQPQHF TGTGCCAGCAGCTCACGACAGGCCAATCAGCCCCAGCATTTT
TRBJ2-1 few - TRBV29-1 CSAHTPTAEQFF TGCAGCGCCCACACCCCCACGGCTGAGCAGTTCTTC
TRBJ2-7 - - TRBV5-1 CASSPINSYEQYF TGCGCCAGCAGCCCAATTAACTCCTACGAGCAGTACTTC
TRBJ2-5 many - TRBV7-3 CASSLSGREETQYF TGTGCCAGCAGCTTATCCGGAAGAGAAGAGACCCAGTACTTC
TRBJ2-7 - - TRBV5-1 CASSLVEGAGEQYF TGCGCCAGCAGCTTGGTAGAGGGGGCGGGGGAGCAGTACTTC
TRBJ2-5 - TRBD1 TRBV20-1 CSARFGGTGGETQYF TGCAGTGCGAGATTCGGCGGGACAGGGGGAGAGACCCAGTACTTC
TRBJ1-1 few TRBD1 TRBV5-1 CASSQQGITEAFF TGCGCCAGCAGCCAACAGGGGATCACTGAAGCTTTCTTT
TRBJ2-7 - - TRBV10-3 CAISVRNEQYF TGTGCCATCAGTGTCAGGAACGAGCAGTACTTC